These 18 T cell receptor beta chains came from one sample sequenced in a study of Ad26.COV2.S vaccination and SARS-CoV-2 variants listed by TCRdb under 2021. Library generation was performed with the immunoSEQ multiplex PCR assay. This is the immuneACCESS table as TCRdb keeps it, with only in-frame sequences that have V and J called. A part of the clones is gone; compared with another copy, unresolved V genes explain less than half, and the rest is unexplained. Here the sample has roughly 420,000 clones; roughly 87% occur a single time. The ten largest clones represent about 2.5% of the sample. The treatment or condition label on this specimen signifies: roughly 20 received Ad26.COV2.S at low or high dose, single or two shots; several received placebo; per-sample allocation not given. Repertoires of vaccine and placebo recipients were sequenced from samples collected on day 63 after the first injection.

Sequencing used peripheral blood, obtained in a trial of Ad26.COV2.S vaccine versus placebo. Every receptor here comes from a person between 18 and 59 years old who received the Ad26.COV2.S COVID-19 vaccine or a placebo.

V usage is TRBV3-1 (or the pseudogene TRBV3-2) and J usage is TRBJ2-2; D call uncertain. This CDR3 region has 11 residues. Trimming shortened V by 2 bases and J by 8 bases, and 3 bases separated the two germline ends. Germline assignment: CDR1 LGHDT and CDR2 YNNKEL (reference sequence). The CDR3 here is CASSQLGELFF. Written as DNA, the CDR3 is TGTGCCAGCAGCCAACTGGGGGAGCTGTTTTTT.

The chain uses TRBV12-3 or TRBV12-4 and TRBJ2-1; D is unclear. The V end lost 4 bases, the J end lost 4 bases, and 8 bases lay between the germline ends. There are 13 residues in the CDR3. CDR3 nucleotides: TGTGCCAGCAGTTCCAGAGTTTACAATGAGCAGTTCTTC. It yields the protein CASSSRVYNEQFF.

J is TRBJ1-6 and V is TRBV5-5; the match to TRBD1 covers 11 bases. The junction had 3 bases not matched to a gene; V was cut back by 0 bases and J by 10 bases. Germline V gene sequence: CDR1 SGHKS, CDR2 YYEKEE (reference sequence). This CDR3 region has 15 residues. The CDR3 region is CASSLEGTGGSPLHF. In DNA form, the CDR3 reads TGTGCCAGCAGCTTGGAAGGGACAGGGGGGTCACCCCTCCACTTT.

The rearrangement uses TRBV29-1 and TRBJ2-5; D is ambiguous. V lost 1 base and J lost 3, with 12 bases in between. The CDR3 contains 14 residues. Germline V gene sequence: CDR1 SQVTM, CDR2 ANQGSEA. The CDR3 here is CSVEVRYGEETQYF. The CDR3 DNA is TGCAGCGTTGAAGTAAGGTACGGAGAAGAGACCCAGTACTTC.

This clone has only one observation. The rearrangement links TRBV10-3 to TRBJ2-1, with TRBD1 as a possible D gene (8 bases). This CDR3 has 14 residues. V gave up 10 bases and J gave up 7 bases, with 20 bases separating them. The germline gives CDR1 ENHRY, CDR2 SYGVKD. CDR3 residues: CASSQGGSRNEQFF. CDR3 DNA sequence: TGTGCCAGTTCACAGGGGGGGTCTAGGAATGAGCAGTTCTTC.

The chain combines TRBV4-3 with TRBJ2-3; TRBD2 matches at 8 bases. Germline values: CDR1 LGHNA, CDR2 YSLEER. The CDR3 consists of 17 residues. V was pared by 2 bases and J by 2 bases, with 9 bases of the junction left unmatched. Here the CDR3 reads CASSQKSSGHNTDTQYF. The CDR3 region has the DNA TGCGCCAGCAGCCAAAAATCTAGCGGGCATAACACAGATACGCAGTATTTT.

The chain carries TRBV2 and TRBJ2-5; the match to TRBD2 covers 13 bases. Germline lookup yields CDR1 SNHLY and CDR2 FYNNEI. This CDR3 region has 16 residues. The J segment lost 5 bases and the V segment lost 2 bases, leaving 5 bases of the junction unmatched. The CDR3 nucleotides read TGTGCCAGCAGTGAATTACTAGCGGGGGGGTGGGAGACCCAGTACTTC. This sequence encodes CASSELLAGGWETQYF.

Concerning this clone itself: The same CDR3 can be traced to other DNA sequences in this sample. V and J are TRBV7-3 and TRBJ2-6; D ambiguous. Germline V gene data show CDR1 as SGHTA and CDR2 as FQGTGA. V lost 5 bases, J lost 2 bases, and 1 base lay in between. The CDR3 totals 12 residues. CDR3 DNA: TGTGCCAGCAGCCCTGGGGCCAACGTCCTGACTTTC. Protein: CASSPGANVLTF.

The V and J genes are TRBV18 and TRBJ2-1, with a possible D match to TRBD2 (6 bases). The V gene lost 3 bases and the J gene lost 7 bases, with 13 bases spanning the gap. The CDR3 contains 14 residues. CDR1 is KGHSH and CDR2 is LQKENI in the germline V gene. CDR3 sequence reads: CASSPGGRMNEQFF. The CDR3 DNA sequence: TGTGCCAGCTCACCGGGGGGACGGATGAATGAGCAGTTCTTC.

The gene calls are TRBV30 and TRBJ2-2; D might be TRBD2 (5 bases). The CDR3 extends over 11 amino acids. The V and J ends lost 3 bases and 8 bases respectively, with 7 bases between them. Per germline, CDR1 GTSNPN and CDR2 SVGIG (reference sequence). CDR3: CAWRVAGELFF. The CDR3 region has the DNA TGTGCCTGGAGGGTAGCGGGGGAGCTGTTTTTT.

V and J are TRBV23-1 and TRBJ2-2, with D possibly called TRBD1 or TRBD2 (6 bases each). TRBV23-1 is annotated as an ORF whose role is uncertain. The germline V and J ends were trimmed by 8 bases and 2 bases, with 18 bases remaining between them. The CDR3 length is 16 residues. CDR3 nucleotides: TGCGCCAGCCCCCGACAAGGGGGACTCAACACCGGGGAGCTGTTTTTT. Translating it yields CASPRQGGLNTGELFF.

This clone appeared once. This rearrangement joins TRBV6-5 to TRBJ2-1; no clear D. Germline V gives CDR1 MNHEY, CDR2 SVGAGI. This CDR3 spans 14 amino acids. The ends were cut back, 6 bases at V and 2 bases at J, with 11 bases in the middle. In nucleotides, the CDR3 is TGTGCCAGCAGCCCGGTGGGCCCCTACAATGAGCAGTTCTTC. Its translation is CASSPVGPYNEQFF.

The rearrangement uses TRBV18 and TRBJ2-1, with 7 nucleotides matching TRBD2. The V segment lost 0 bases and the J segment 7 bases; nucleotides outside the gene matches: 9. The germline V gene has CDR1 KGHSH and CDR2 LQKENI. CDR3 length equals 16 residues. CDR3: CASSPPSTSERNEQFF. The CDR3 nucleotides are TGTGCCAGCTCACCACCGTCCACTAGCGAGAGGAATGAGCAGTTCTTC.

The V and J genes are TRBV7-9 and TRBJ2-3; TRBD2 agrees at 8 bases. Germline V gives CDR1 SEHNR, CDR2 FQNEAQ (reference sequence). V lost 0 bases to trimming and J lost 3 bases; unmatched junction nucleotides: 5. The CDR3 has 16 residues. The chain's CDR3 is CASSLAYGGATDTQYF. The CDR3 DNA follows: TGTGCCAGCAGCTTAGCCTACGGGGGGGCAACAGATACGCAGTATTTT.

The rearrangement links TRBV2 to TRBJ1-3; 10 bases fit TRBD1. V dropped 6 bases and J dropped 7; count of bases not matched to a gene: 3. This CDR3 region has 13 residues. Germline V lookup: CDR1 SNHLY, CDR2 FYNNEI. CDR3 sequence: CASSDRGPNTIYF. CDR3 nucleotides: TGTGCCAGCAGCGACAGGGGGCCCAACACCATATATTTT.

This clone occurred a few times. The rearrangement joins TRBV5-1 to TRBJ2-2, with 11 bases that match TRBD2. This CDR3 has 15 amino acids. Germline V gives CDR1 SGHRS, CDR2 YFSETQ. Losses at the gene ends were 5 bases for V and 6 bases for J; bases not matched to a gene: 6. As DNA, the CDR3 is TGCGCCAGCAGACCGGGACTAGCGGTTGCCGGGGAGCTGTTTTTT. Translated: CASRPGLAVAGELFF.

The chain couples TRBV5-4 to TRBJ2-5, with D unclear. CDR1 is SGHNT, CDR2 YYREEE, per germline (reference sequence). The CDR3 is 15 residues long. Between the trimmed V and J ends, which lost 0 bases and 3 bases, there was a span of 12 bases. The CDR3 protein is CASSLDLATKETQYF. The DNA for the CDR3 is TGTGCCAGCAGCTTGGATTTGGCTACTAAAGAGACCCAGTACTTC.

The rearrangement joins TRBV5-6 to TRBJ2-5, with 9 bases that match TRBD2. This CDR3 is built from 19 residues. The germline V gene has CDR1 SGHDT and CDR2 YYEEEE. V shed 0 bases, J shed 5 bases, and the junction held 17 bases outside the gene matches. The DNA of the CDR3 is TGTGCCAGCAGCTTGGCCCTGGTGGTAGCGGGGGCCACGGGGGAGACCCAGTACTTC. Amino acids: CASSLALVVAGATGETQYF.